This T cell receptor beta chain was identified during a study of blood T cell repertoires in COVID-19. Study background: Sites in the United States, Italy and Spain provided acute and convalescent COVID-19 samples. From T cells, B-cell-depleted T cells, or PBMCs came the material, which was cDNA or gDNA.

As handled by the study authors: Reference gene primer amplification gave estimated nucleated cell counts. Assay: immunoSEQ multiplex PCR; the TCRdb copy retains only in-frame clones and omits some. D and trimming come from the DNA, and the V and J calls and clone size come from that table. Of approximately 46,000 clones in the sample, around nine tenths are singletons; the top ten hold about 15%. Trimming removed 3 bases from V and 2 bases from J, with 12 bases in between. From germline, CDR1 is MNHEY and CDR2 SMNVEV (reference sequence). CDR3 size: 15 residues. The sample holds one count of this clone.

The J gene is TRBJ2-3, the V gene TRBV27; no clear D. The source material was peripheral blood. The sequence was collected from a man aged 55-75 years with active or convalescent COVID-19. As DNA, the CDR3 is TGTGCCAGCAGTTTGGCTCACCCCTCCACAGATACGCAGTATTTT. Protein sequence: CASSLAHPSTDTQYF.